Listed here is a single TCR beta chain. The CDR3 is 14 amino acids. Trimming at V came to 4 bases and at J to 5 bases, leaving 5 bases not matched to a gene. Germline V gene sequence: CDR1 MDHEN, CDR2 SYDVKM. This entry comes from a study of control samples from healthy donors and cancer patients. The repertoire was sequenced with immunoSEQ multiplex PCR; TCRdb's copy has only in-frame clones and lacks some. The sample has approximately 74,000 clones, about 94% seen once. This chain links TRBV28 with TRBJ2-1; 7 bases are a match to TRBD1. The sequence came from a woman aged 30 to 39 in good health. What was sequenced was blood. DNA of the CDR3: TGTGCCAGCAGTTACAGGGGCTACAACAATGAGCAGTTCTTC. Translated: CASSYRGYNNEQFF.